The rows below give T cell receptor beta chains drawn from one sample of a study of T-cell memory formation after mild COVID-19. Using its own MiXCR run on the 5' RACE reads, TCRdb lists one record per CDR3 protein. The data show a few hundred thousand distinct CDR3 sequences, roughly 17% seen once. The sequenced material came from PBMCs or a T cell subset sorted from them (not recorded which). These receptors came from a man aged 18 to 30 who had mild COVID-19 (a few samples of this study predate the infection). Cell type and time point are not known. Each CDR3 is given with its conserved first and last residue. D genes are given only for firm matches. Where a row states a size, it is once, few, many or the class of an expanded clone; other rows omit it.

D gene	J gene	clone size	CDR3 length	V gene	CDR3 DNA	CDR3 protein
.	TRBJ2-5	.	14	TRBV9	TGTGCCAGCAGCGTCGGTGGGGGGCGCGAGACCCAGTACTTC	CASSVGGGRETQYF
.	TRBJ2-3	.	12	TRBV11-2	TGTGCCAGCAGTTCAGGGTGGGATACGCAGTATTTT	CASSSGWDTQYF
TRBD2	TRBJ2-3	.	19	TRBV6-2/TRBV6-3	TGTGCCAGCACCAACCGGTGGCTAGCGGGGGTGTACTCCACAGATACGCAGTATTTT	CASTNRWLAGVYSTDTQYF
TRBD1	TRBJ2-5	.	15	TRBV24-1	TGTGCCACCAGTGATCCCAGGGACAGCGCGGCGACCCAGTACTTC	CATSDPRDSAATQYF
.	TRBJ2-4	few	14	TRBV5-1	TGCGCCAGCAGCCCGGACCCTCGCGGGCGAATTCAGTACTTC	CASSPDPRGRIQYF
TRBD2	TRBJ2-5	few	15	TRBV27	TGTGCCAGCAGTTTTGAGGGGCGGGGGACAGAGACCCAGTACTTC	CASSFEGRGTETQYF
.	TRBJ1-3	.	13	TRBV20-1	TGCAGTGCAACCGGGACCGTTGTTAACACCATATATTTT	CSATGTVVNTIYF
.	TRBJ2-4	many	15	TRBV10-3	TGTGCCATCGCTGAGACCGTTGAGGCCAAAAACATTCAGTACTTC	CAIAETVEAKNIQYF
.	TRBJ2-1	.	17	TRBV5-3	TGTGCCAGAAATAACGAGCAGGGGTTCCACTCCTACAATGAGCAGTTCTTC	CARNNEQGFHSYNEQFF
.	TRBJ2-2	few	16	TRBV5-1	TGCGCCAGCAGCCCTGACTGGCTAACGAACACCGGGGAGCTGTTTTTT	CASSPDWLTNTGELFF
.	TRBJ1-5	.	13	TRBV6-6	TGTGCCAGCAACCCACGATCGGGGCAGCCCCAGCATTTT	CASNPRSGQPQHF
.	TRBJ2-1	.	11	TRBV7-2	TGTGCCAGCAGCCCCTTCGGTGAGCAGTTCTTC	CASSPFGEQFF
TRBD1	TRBJ1-2	few	14	TRBV2	TGTGCCAGCAGCGAACAGGGGGCTCACTATGGCTACACCTTC	CASSEQGAHYGYTF
TRBD1	TRBJ2-1	few	14	TRBV14	TGTGCCAGCAGCCAAGATTTAGGGGGCCTTGAGCAGTTCTTC	CASSQDLGGLEQFF
.	TRBJ2-1	.	10	TRBV2	TGTGCCAGCAGTAACAATGAGCAGTTCTTC	CASSNNEQFF
TRBD1	TRBJ2-5	.	14	TRBV5-6	TGTGCCAGCAGCCGGACAGGGGCCGAGGAGACCCAGTACTTC	CASSRTGAEETQYF
TRBD1	TRBJ2-2	.	15	TRBV5-1	TGCGCCAGCAGCACCGGGACAGGGTTAACCGGGGAGCTGTTTTTT	CASSTGTGLTGELFF
.	TRBJ2-1	.	9	TRBV5-5	TGTGCCAGCGACAATGAGCAGTTCTTC	CASDNEQFF
TRBD2	TRBJ2-3	few	15	TRBV4-1	TGCGCCAGCAGCCAAGTGACTAGCGGGGCAGATACGCAGTATTTT	CASSQVTSGADTQYF
.	TRBJ2-3	many	21	TRBV7-2	TGTGCCAGCAGCTCGCCCCCTTGGCCGATGGCGCGGGATATCGGCACAGATACGCAGTATTTT	CASSSPPWPMARDIGTDTQYF
.	TRBJ2-7	.	11	TRBV29-1	TGCAGCGCTAGGGGGGCCTACGAGCAGTACTTC	CSARGAYEQYF
.	TRBJ2-5	many	16	TRBV7-2	TGTGCCAGCAGCTTCCGAACGACTAGTAGTTGGGAGACCCAGTACTTC	CASSFRTTSSWETQYF
.	TRBJ2-1	.	15	TRBV12-3/TRBV12-4	TGTGCCAGCAGACAGGGCCCGAACGTTTACAATGAGCAGTTCTTC	CASRQGPNVYNEQFF
.	TRBJ2-5	few	11	TRBV3-1	TGTGCCAGCAGCCATCCAGAGACCCAGTACTTC	CASSHPETQYF
.	TRBJ1-1	.	14	TRBV6-2/TRBV6-3	TGTGCCAGCAGGGAAGCGAGGTATTATCTCGTGTCTTTCTTT	CASREARYYLVSFF
TRBD1	TRBJ1-4	.	15	TRBV7-2	TGTGCCAGCAGCGGACGGGACAGGGGGTCTGAAAAACTGTTTTTT	CASSGRDRGSEKLFF
TRBD2	TRBJ2-2	few	15	TRBV20-1	TGCAGTGCTCGCTCTGGGGGGGAGGACACCGGGGAGCTGTTTTTT	CSARSGGEDTGELFF
.	TRBJ2-5	.	14	TRBV20-1	TGCAGTGCTAGAGGGGGGGGGCCCGTAGAGACCCAGTACTTC	CSARGGGPVETQYF
.	TRBJ2-7	.	17	TRBV7-2	TGTGCCAGCAGCACAGATGTGGACGCTAGGACCCCCTACGAGCAGTACTTC	CASSTDVDARTPYEQYF
.	TRBJ2-1	many	15	TRBV4-3	TGCGCCAGCAGCCAAGGCACGAGCTCCTACAATGAGCAGTTCTTC	CASSQGTSSYNEQFF
.	TRBJ2-7	few	15	TRBV7-9	TGTGCCAGCAGCTTAGCGCTGGGTGAGGTGGGCGAGCAGTACTTC	CASSLALGEVGEQYF
.	TRBJ1-1	few	13	TRBV5-4	TGTGCCAGCAGCTTGGCCCGGGCGACTGAAGCTTTCTTT	CASSLARATEAFF